A single sample gave rise to the 19 T cell receptor beta chains below, sequenced in a study of read filtering for tumor transcriptome and immune sequencing (TCRdb year 2020). Sequencing used an Illumina HiSeq 4000. Starting from 350 to 500 ng RNA, TCR libraries were constructed with the Immunoverse kit using molecular barcoded adaptors that cover the alpha/delta and beta/gamma chains. TCRdb ran its own pipeline on the public reads, namely fastp trimming at Q25 and MiXCR clone calling, and kept in-frame beta chains. Identical CDR3 proteins give one entry, which carries the most common genes and DNA. For this sample the table gives about 63,000 distinct CDR3 sequences, of which about 15% were detected only once. The leading ten clones occupy 45% of the sample. The sample consisted of a population of CD138-negative cells sorted from bone marrow. The cell subset or site label for this specimen denotes: bone marrow mononuclear cells depleted of CD138+ plasma/myeloma cells by negative magnetic selection. The receptors were gathered from a donor aged 40 or older with multiple myeloma.

This clonotype was found many times. The CDR3 protein is CSVEQGYGYTF. In nucleotides, the CDR3 is TGCAGCGTTGAACAGGGGTATGGCTACACCTTC. The chain employs TRBV29-1 and TRBJ1-2, with a possible D match to TRBD1 (6 bases). V dropped 2 bases and J dropped 5 bases, with 6 bases sitting between them. Germline V gene data show CDR1 as SQVTM and CDR2 as ANQGSEA. This CDR3 is built from 11 residues.

This clonotype was observed at least ten times. This chain uses TRBV5-1 with TRBJ1-1; D is ambiguous. CDR3 length: 15 amino acids. Germline CDR1 SGHRS, CDR2 YFSETQ. Trimming took 0 bases from V and 0 from J, leaving 9 bases between them. CDR3 coding DNA: TGCGCCAGCAGCTTGGCTATCACCATGAACACTGAAGCTTTCTTT. This translates into CASSLAITMNTEAFF.

This clonotype was observed a handful of times. A much bigger clone sits one base away, suggesting this may be a read error. The chain couples TRBV7-9 to TRBJ2-1; D ambiguous. The V gene's germline CDR1 is SEHNR and CDR2 FQNEAQ (reference sequence). The CDR3 extends over 12 amino acids. Here the CDR3 DNA reads TGTGCCAGCAGCTCCGCCGGTAATGGGCAGTTCTTC. This encodes CASSSAGNGQFF.

About this clonotype itself: A much bigger clone sits one base away, suggesting this may be a read error. A read error is likely, as this CDR3 ends without the conserved phenylalanine or tryptophan. V usage is TRBV20-1 and J usage is TRBJ2-1; 7 nucleotides align to TRBD1. Germline V CDR1 and CDR2: DFQATT, SNEGSKA (reference sequence). V was clipped by 0 bases and J by 5 bases; unmatched bases: 10. The CDR3 extends over 16 amino acids. The CDR3 protein is CSARDVLRGTDNEQFY. The CDR3 DNA sequence: TGCAGTGCTAGAGATGTCCTCAGGGGGACAGACAATGAGCAGTTCTAC.

At least ten counts were recorded for this clonotype. V usage is TRBV12-3 or TRBV12-4 and J usage is TRBJ1-2; D gene ambiguous. The length of the CDR3 is 12 residues. Trimming left V 2 bases short and J 1 base short, with 2 bases between. CDR3 sequence (DNA): TGTGCCAGCAGTTTAATTAACTATGGCTACACCTTC. Its protein is CASSLINYGYTF.

Note on this clonotype: A much larger clone differs from this one at a single base, so this may be a read error. The V gene is TRBV7-2, the J gene TRBJ1-2, with D possibly TRBD1 on 5 matching bases. This CDR3 contains 14 residues. Germline lookup yields CDR1 SGHTA and CDR2 FQGNSA. CDR3 protein: CASSLGGVNHGYTF. The CDR3 DNA follows: TGTGCCAGCAGCTTAGGAGGGGTTAACCATGGCTACACCTTC.

This clonotype occurred many times. The chain links TRBV28 to TRBJ1-4; D gene ambiguous. The CDR3 runs to 12 residues. V gave up 7 bases and J gave up 4 bases, with 7 bases separating them. Germline values: CDR1 MDHEN, CDR2 SYDVKM. CDR3 DNA sequence: TGTGCCAGCACGGCGGGTAATGAAAAACTGTTTTTT. This translates into CASTAGNEKLFF. Looking up the rest from reference TRBV28 and TRBJ1-4 gives the full variable domain: DVKVTQSSRYLVKRTGEKVFLECVQDMDHENMFWYRQDPGLGLRLIYFSYDVKMKEKGDIPEGYSVSREKKERFSLILESASTNQTSMYLCASTAGNEKLFFGSGTQLSVL.

This clonotype has only a few counts. This rearrangement joins TRBV29-1 to TRBJ1-1; D is perhaps TRBD1 (6 bases). The CDR3 covers 10 residues. Trimming stripped 7 bases from V and 3 bases from J, with 6 bases between. From germline, CDR1 is SQVTM and CDR2 ANQGSEA. DNA for the CDR3: TGCAGCGCAGGGGACACTGAAGCTTTCTTT. Encoded protein: CSAGDTEAFF.

This clonotype appeared many times. The J gene is TRBJ2-1, the V gene TRBV18, with D unresolved. The CDR3 consists of 14 residues. V dropped 6 bases and J dropped 0 bases, with 9 bases sitting between them. The germline V gene encodes CDR1 KGHSH and CDR2 LQKENI. CDR3 sequence (DNA): TGTGCCAGCTCTGACTCAAGCTCCTACAATGAGCAGTTCTTC. Its translation is CASSDSSSYNEQFF.

This clonotype was detected ten times or more. The chain carries TRBV2 and TRBJ2-2; 15 bases are shared with TRBD2. The germline gives CDR1 SNHLY, CDR2 FYNNEI. V was clipped by 4 bases and J by 4 bases; unmatched bases: 4. This CDR3 spans 17 amino acids. For the CDR3, the DNA is TGTGCCAGCAGTGGGCAGGGACTAGCGGGAGGCACCGGGGAGCTGTTTTTT. Protein product: CASSGQGLAGGTGELFF.

The chain carries TRBV7-9 and TRBJ2-3, with a weak D call TRBD2 (6 bases). The V end was cut by 3 bases, the J end by 2 bases, with 12 bases between. This CDR3 is 15 amino acids long. CDR1 is SEHNR, CDR2 FQNEAQ, per germline (reference sequence). The CDR3 nucleotides read TGTGCCAGCAGCTTCTTTCGGGACTTCACAGATACGCAGTATTTT. Its protein is CASSFFRDFTDTQYF.

At least ten counts were recorded for this clonotype. V and J are TRBV7-3 and TRBJ2-3, with D uncertain. The CDR3 runs to 13 residues. Germline V gene sequence: CDR1 SGHTA, CDR2 FQGTGA. With 2 bases removed from V and 6 bases from J, the gap between germline ends came to 9 bases. The CDR3 region is CASSLFIVDTQYF. In DNA, the CDR3 is TGTGCCAGCAGCTTATTTATTGTTGATACGCAGTATTTT.

This clonotype was observed at least ten times. The rearrangement joins TRBV6-2 or TRBV6-3 to TRBJ2-1; the match to TRBD2 covers 10 bases. The CDR3 is 14 amino acids. The germline V gene has CDR1 MNHEY and CDR2 SVGEGT. Losses at the gene ends were 8 bases for V and 6 bases for J; bases not matched to a gene: 7. CDR3 protein: CASGKREGGNEQFF. The CDR3 nucleotides read TGTGCCAGCGGAAAGCGGGAGGGGGGCAATGAGCAGTTCTTC.

Of note for this clonotype: Given a much more abundant clone one base away, this may be a read error. The chain carries TRBV5-1 and TRBJ1-1, with a possible D match to TRBD1 (5 bases). From germline, CDR1 is SGHRS and CDR2 YFSETQ. This CDR3 is 14 amino acids long. The CDR3 DNA follows: TGCGCCAGCAGCTTGGGACACCCGGGGACTGAAGCTTTGTTT. Amino acids: CASSLGHPGTEALF.

This clonotype was detected ten times or more. J is TRBJ2-2 and V is TRBV20-1, with D hard to call. Germline CDR1 DFQATT, CDR2 SNEGSKA (reference sequence). V was shortened by 7 bases and J by 2 bases, with 11 bases between the two germline ends. The CDR3 sequence is 13 residues long. CDR3 loop: CSGFGGNTGELFF. The CDR3 bases are TGCAGTGGTTTTGGCGGTAACACCGGGGAGCTGTTTTTT.

The chain joins TRBV28 to TRBJ1-2, with 9 bases lining up with TRBD1. There are 14 residues in the CDR3. CDR1 and CDR2 from the germline V gene are MDHEN and SYDVKM. J lost 6 bases, V lost 4 bases, and 6 bases had no gene match. The CDR3 bases are TGTGCCAGCAGTTGGGACAGGGCGCTGGATGGCTACACCTTC. As protein: CASSWDRALDGYTF.

There are a few counts of this clonotype. The chain employs TRBV6-2 or TRBV6-3 and TRBJ2-1, with no clear D. CDR1 and CDR2 (germline): MNHEY, SVGEGT. Trimming left V 2 bases short and J 6 bases short, with 17 bases between. The CDR3 runs to 16 residues. This CDR3 is CASSYDHIQLLNEQFF. CDR3 bases: TGTGCCAGCAGTTACGACCATATACAGCTTCTCAATGAGCAGTTCTTC.

Points on this clonotype: A read error is possible here, since a much larger clone lies one base away. The V gene is TRBV29-1, the J gene TRBJ2-1; 10 bases fit TRBD2. This CDR3 comprises 17 residues. From germline, CDR1 is SQVTM and CDR2 ANQGSEA. This CDR3 reads CRVDIGLAVSSYNEQFF. The CDR3 bases are TGCCGCGTTGATATAGGACTAGCGGTTAGCTCCTACAATGAGCAGTTCTTC.

This clonotype was detected ten times or more. Here the CDR3 reads CSVKGTSGSLDEQFF. CDR3 nucleotide sequence: TGCAGCGTTAAGGGGACTAGCGGGAGCCTCGATGAGCAGTTCTTC. The chain recombines TRBV29-1 with TRBJ2-1, with 14 bases identical to TRBD2. The CDR3 loop spans 15 amino acids. The germline V gene encodes CDR1 SQVTM and CDR2 ANQGSEA. V shed 5 bases, J shed 8 bases, and the junction held 8 bases outside the gene matches.